Below are 29 T cell receptor beta chains sequenced from a single sample in a study of long-term antiretroviral therapy in people with HIV. Samples were assayed with immunoSEQ v3.0 at survey level. Some clones are missing from TCRdb's copy, which holds only in-frame ones; the method was immunoSEQ multiplex PCR. The table includes some 31,000 clones, around 92% detected once. Here the sequenced sample was unsorted PBMCs, taken around 7.4 years after starting antiretroviral therapy. These receptor sequences come from a man aged 50 to 60 with HIV.

J is TRBJ1-3 and V is TRBV4-3; D ambiguous. CDR3 length: 16 residues. Trimming cost V 1 base and J 0 bases, with 10 bases left between them. CDR1 LGHNA and CDR2 YSLEER come from the germline V gene. Written as DNA, the CDR3 is TGCGCCAGCAGCCAAGCAGTTCCGGGCTCTGGAAACACCATATATTTT. Protein product: CASSQAVPGSGNTIYF.

V usage is TRBV4-2 and J usage is TRBJ2-2, with 7 positions matching TRBD2. The length of the CDR3 is 19 residues. Germline loops: CDR1 LGHNA, CDR2 YNFKEQ. V dropped 0 bases and J dropped 4; count of bases not matched to a gene: 14. The CDR3: CASSQDSRGRPGGTGELFF. The CDR3 bases are TGTGCCAGCAGCCAAGATTCACGGGGCCGCCCGGGGGGCACCGGGGAGCTGTTTTTT.

This clone was seen once. This chain uses TRBV6-5 with TRBJ2-7; 13 nucleotides agree with TRBD2. V lost 4 bases, J lost 5 bases, and 8 bases stayed unmatched. CDR1 MNHEY and CDR2 SVGAGI come from the germline V gene. The CDR3 has 16 residues. Here the CDR3 DNA reads TGTGCCAGCAGTTCCCCCGGACTAGCGGGGGCAGACGAGCAGTACTTC. Amino acids: CASSSPGLAGADEQYF.

This rearrangement joins TRBV29-1 to TRBJ1-2; D unclear. CDR1 and CDR2 (germline): SQVTM, ANQGSEA. V dropped 6 bases and J dropped 10 bases, with 15 bases sitting between them. The CDR3 is made up of 11 amino acids. The CDR3 sequence: CSVQDGRDYTF. The CDR3 DNA reads as TGCAGCGTCCAGGACGGACGGGACTACACCTTC.

The table lists this clone with a count of one. The V call is TRBV6-1, the J call TRBJ2-7; D possibly uses TRBD1 or TRBD2 (5 bases each). Germline CDR1 is MNHNS and CDR2 is SASEGT. The CDR3 sequence is 14 residues long. The V and J ends lost 5 bases and 4 bases respectively, with 15 bases between them. As DNA, the CDR3 is TGTGCCAGCAGTCCCCGGGACGGGGAGTACGAGCAGTACTTC. Its protein is CASSPRDGEYEQYF.

The J gene is TRBJ2-2, the V gene TRBV10-3, with unresolved D. The CDR3 spans 14 residues. The germline V gene has CDR1 ENHRY and CDR2 SYGVKD. The V end lost 8 bases, the J end lost 0 bases, and 10 bases lay between the germline ends. Here the CDR3 reads CAISATSNTGELFF. In DNA form, the CDR3 reads TGTGCCATCTCTGCCACCTCGAACACCGGGGAGCTGTTTTTT.

This sequence joins TRBV19 and TRBJ1-4; D not certain. Trimming removed 6 bases at V and 4 bases at J, with 9 bases between. The CDR3 contains 13 residues. Germline V gene data show CDR1 as LNHDA and CDR2 as SQIVND (reference sequence). In DNA form, the CDR3 reads TGTGCCAGTAGCTGGACCGATAATGAAAAACTGTTTTTT. This codes for CASSWTDNEKLFF.

CDR3 nucleotides: TGTGCCAGCAGTCGACACCCGGCGTCGGCAGATACGCAGTATTTT. Encoded protein: CASSRHPASADTQYF. This sequence joins TRBV27 and TRBJ2-3; D gene unclear. The CDR3 is made up of 15 amino acids. Germline V gene lookup returns CDR1 MNHEY and CDR2 SMNVEV (reference sequence). The germline V and J ends were trimmed by 5 bases and 4 bases, with 16 bases remaining between them.

The DNA of the CDR3 is TGTGCCAGCAGCCTGGACGGACTCTATGGCTACACCTTC. This encodes CASSLDGLYGYTF. The chain carries TRBV7-9 and TRBJ1-2; D is uncertain. V was pared by 5 bases and J by 4 bases, with 11 bases between. Germline V gene sequence: CDR1 SEHNR, CDR2 FQNEAQ (reference sequence). The CDR3 spans 13 residues.

This chain joins TRBV19 and TRBJ2-2; D perhaps matches TRBD2 (6 bases). V shed 7 bases and J shed 5 bases, with 20 bases lying between them. The germline CDR1 and CDR2 sequences are LNHDA and SQIVND (reference sequence). The CDR3 spans 16 residues. CDR3 region: CASTIVGFGGTGELFF. CDR3 nucleotides: TGTGCCAGTACCATCGTGGGATTCGGGGGAACCGGGGAGCTGTTTTTT.

The V call is TRBV5-1, the J call TRBJ1-6, with D perhaps matching TRBD1 (5 bases). The V and J ends lost 2 bases and 5 bases respectively, with 8 bases between them. This CDR3 is built from 14 residues. Germline V gives CDR1 SGHRS, CDR2 YFSETQ. The CDR3 DNA reads as TGCGCCAGCAGCTTCCGGGGGGATAATTCACCCCTCCACTTT. As protein: CASSFRGDNSPLHF.

The chain recombines TRBV7-7 with TRBJ2-1; TRBD1 might be the D (5 bases). Germline V gene sequence: CDR1 SSHAT, CDR2 FNYEAQ (reference sequence). This CDR3 region has 14 residues. Deletions cut 5 bases from V and 8 bases from J, with 16 bases between. The CDR3 nucleotides read TGTGCCAGCAGCCCACTCGACAGCCAGGATGAGCAGTTCTTC. Its protein is CASSPLDSQDEQFF.

CDR3 bases: TGTGCCAGCAGCTCTCGCTTGGGACAGGGGAGTGAAAAACTGTTTTTT. Its protein product is CASSSRLGQGSEKLFF. The genes are TRBV7-8 and TRBJ1-4; 10 nucleotides line up with TRBD1. The CDR3 has 16 residues. The ends lost 4 bases at V and 7 bases at J; junction bases unmatched: 9. Germline V CDR1 and CDR2: SGHVS, FQNEAQ.

The gene calls are TRBV7-9 and TRBJ2-1; D is ambiguous. Trimming removed 0 bases at V and 8 bases at J, with 5 bases between. The CDR3 runs 12 residues. The V gene's germline CDR1 is SEHNR and CDR2 FQNEAQ (reference sequence). The CDR3 region has the DNA TGTGCCAGCAGCTTAGCGCTTGATGAGCAGTTCTTC. Amino acids: CASSLALDEQFF.

The chain is built from TRBV7-2 and TRBJ2-3; 12 positions match TRBD2. V lost 1 base to trimming and J lost 4 bases; unmatched junction nucleotides: 6. Germline CDR1 and CDR2: SGHTA and FQGNSA. This CDR3 is built from 17 residues. CDR3 protein: CASSLGLAGARADTQYF. Written as DNA, the CDR3 is TGTGCCAGCAGCTTAGGACTAGCGGGGGCCAGGGCAGATACGCAGTATTTT.

Written as DNA, the CDR3 is TGTGCCAGCAGTCTGCTCGGACAGGGAGGACTCTATGGCTACACCTTC. It is translated as CASSLLGQGGLYGYTF. V is TRBV27 and J is TRBJ1-2, with 8 bases identical to TRBD1. The V and J ends lost 5 bases and 4 bases, in that order; junction bases with no gene match: 12. Germline CDR1 MNHEY, CDR2 SMNVEV (reference sequence). CDR3 length: 16 amino acids.

This clone occurred a few times. J is TRBJ2-2 and V is TRBV9; D call uncertain. V gave up 0 bases and J gave up 3 bases, with 6 bases separating them. Per the germline V gene, CDR1 is SGDLS and CDR2 is YYNGEE. The CDR3 runs to 14 residues. The CDR3 here is CASSVDPDTGELFF. The CDR3 DNA reads as TGTGCCAGCAGCGTAGACCCTGACACCGGGGAGCTGTTTTTT.

The rearrangement joins TRBV7-8 to TRBJ2-7; D is unresolved. Between the trimmed V and J ends, which lost 7 bases and 1 base, there was a span of 11 bases. Germline V lookup: CDR1 SGHVS, CDR2 FQNEAQ. The CDR3 consists of 13 residues. This chain's CDR3 is CASNRGRSYEQYF. Here the CDR3 DNA reads TGTGCCAGCAACCGAGGTAGATCCTACGAGCAGTACTTC.

The chain uses TRBV6-6 and TRBJ2-7, with D perhaps matching TRBD1 (6 bases). The CDR3 is 16 amino acids. V lost 5 bases and J 6 bases, leaving 23 bases between the germline ends. From germline, CDR1 is MNHNY and CDR2 SVGAGI (reference sequence). CDR3 bases: TGTGCCAGCAGTCCCCAGGGGCCCCTAAGAACGGGCGAGCAGTACTTC. Its protein product is CASSPQGPLRTGEQYF.

The rearrangement links TRBV23-1 to TRBJ2-3; 8 bases align to TRBD1. TRBV23-1 is recorded as an ORF, its role being uncertain. There are 16 residues in the CDR3. Germline trimming cut 3 bases from V and 1 base from J; bases unmatched to any gene: 6. CDR3 sequence reads: CASSQPTGVCTDTQYF. CDR3 nucleotides: TGCGCCAGCAGTCAGCCGACAGGGGTCTGCACAGATACGCAGTATTTT.

This rearrangement joins TRBV5-1 to TRBJ1-1; no clear D gene. V was shortened by 2 bases and J by 3 bases, with 8 bases between the two germline ends. Germline CDR1 is SGHRS and CDR2 is YFSETQ. The CDR3 is 13 amino acids. CDR3 protein: CASSFTEDTEAFF. In nucleotides, the CDR3 is TGCGCCAGCAGCTTTACGGAGGACACTGAAGCTTTCTTT. Complete variable domain (other parts from reference TRBV5-1 and TRBJ1-1): KAGVTQTPRYLIKTRGQQVTLSCSPISGHRSVSWYQQTPGQGLQFLFEYFSETQRNKGNFPGRFSGRQFSNSRSEMNVSTLELGDSALYLCASSFTEDTEAFFGQGTRLTVV.

The rearrangement links TRBV7-6 to TRBJ2-1; TRBD2 matches 9 bases. The length of the CDR3 is 16 residues. J was trimmed by 6 bases and V by 0 bases; bases with no gene match: 6. Germline CDR1 is SGHVS and CDR2 is FNYEAQ. CDR3 in amino acids: CASSLADSGGSNEQFF. Written as DNA, the CDR3 is TGTGCCAGCAGCTTAGCCGACAGCGGGGGGTCCAATGAGCAGTTCTTC.

The chain carries TRBV2 and TRBJ2-7; the match to TRBD2 covers 10 bases. V shed 4 bases and J 2 bases; nucleotides not matched to a gene: 5. The length of the CDR3 is 15 residues. Germline assignment: CDR1 SNHLY and CDR2 FYNNEI. The CDR3 spells CASSVSSGGTYEQYF. CDR3 nucleotides: TGTGCCAGCAGTGTTTCTAGCGGGGGAACCTACGAGCAGTACTTC.

This chain joins TRBV27 and TRBJ2-1, with TRBD1 identical over 8 bases. Germline lookup yields CDR1 MNHEY and CDR2 SMNVEV (reference sequence). The trim removed 3 bases at V and 2 bases at J, leaving 6 bases unmatched. The CDR3 extends over 16 amino acids. Written as DNA, the CDR3 is TGTGCCAGCAGTTTGGGGACAGGTGGGACCTACAATGAGCAGTTCTTC. Its protein product is CASSLGTGGTYNEQFF.

The chain combines TRBV19 with TRBJ1-2, with D possibly TRBD1 on 6 matching bases. The CDR3 loop spans 14 amino acids. Germline CDR1 and CDR2: LNHDA and SQIVND (reference sequence). V was pared by 7 bases and J by 5 bases, with 17 bases between. The CDR3 nucleotides are TGTGCCAGTAACACAGGGCTAGGGTCGTATGGCTACACCTTC. Amino acids: CASNTGLGSYGYTF. The complete variable domain, with remaining parts taken from reference TRBV19 and TRBJ1-2, reads DGGITQSPKYLFRKEGQNVTLSCEQNLNHDAMYWYRQDPGQGLRLIYYSQIVNDFQKGDIAEGYSVSREKKESFPLTVTSAQKNPTAFYLCASNTGLGSYGYTFGSGTRLTVV.

The genes are TRBV5-5 and TRBJ2-3; TRBD2 might be the D (5 bases). Trimming took off 2 bases at V and 0 bases at J, with 10 bases between the two ends. Germline V CDR1 and CDR2: SGHKS, YYEKEE (reference sequence). There are 15 residues in the CDR3. CDR3 nucleotide sequence: TGTGCCAGCAGCTTCGCGGGCGTTAGCACAGATACGCAGTATTTT. Protein: CASSFAGVSTDTQYF.

The chain is built from TRBV5-4 and TRBJ1-5; perhaps TRBD1 as D (6 bases). Trimming shortened V by 2 bases and J by 5 bases, and 11 bases separated the two germline ends. The CDR3 sequence is 14 residues long. CDR1 and CDR2 from the germline V gene are SGHNT and YYREEE (reference sequence). CDR3 sequence: CASSFGGRDQPQHF. As DNA, the CDR3 is TGTGCCAGCAGCTTCGGGGGGCGCGATCAGCCCCAGCATTTT. Variable domain in full (rest from reference TRBV5-4 and TRBJ1-5): ETGVTQSPTHLIKTRGQQVTLRCSSQSGHNTVSWYQQALGQGPQFIFQYYREEENGRGNFPPRFSGLQFPNYSSELNVNALELDDSALYLCASSFGGRDQPQHFGDGTRLSIL.

The rearrangement links TRBV10-1 to TRBJ2-7; the match to TRBD1 covers 7 bases. The junction had 6 bases not matched to a gene; V was cut back by 0 bases and J by 4 bases. The CDR3 runs 15 residues. Germline V gives CDR1 WNHNN, CDR2 SYGVQD (reference sequence). The CDR3 DNA reads as TGCGCCAGCAGTGAGTCAAGGGGACAGATATACGAGCAGTACTTC. Its translation is CASSESRGQIYEQYF.

The V call is TRBV28, the J call TRBJ2-1; D may be TRBD1 (6 bases). Germline V CDR1 and CDR2: MDHEN, SYDVKM. Trimming shortened V by 1 base and J by 6 bases, and 22 bases separated the two germline ends. The CDR3 contains 18 residues. CDR3 bases: TGTGCCAGCAGTTTATTGGCTCAGGGGAATCACGGTTTCAATGAGCAGTTCTTC. Protein: CASSLLAQGNHGFNEQFF.